The 9 T cell receptor beta chains given below trace back to one sample, sequenced in a study of T-cell reconstitution after alpha-beta-depleted transplantation in children. Unique molecular identifiers tagged the TCRbeta library. TCRdb reanalysed the PCR reads using MiXCR and keeps one entry per CDR3 protein. The table lists about 440,000 distinct CDR3 sequences, around two fifths of them singletons. Sequencing was performed on PBMCs, taken before TCRalphabeta/CD19-depleted stem cell transplant. Receptor source: a girl aged 2-10 years with aplastic anemia, due to receive a stem cell transplant.

V usage is TRBV20-1 and J usage is TRBJ2-7, with D possibly matching TRBD2 (6 bases). The germline V and J ends were trimmed by 3 bases and 5 bases, with 14 bases remaining between them. The CDR3 is 13 amino acids. Germline V gives CDR1 DFQATT, CDR2 SNEGSKA (reference sequence). CDR3 amino acids: CSASGSYVNEQYF. CDR3 sequence (DNA): TGCAGTGCTAGCGGGAGTTATGTGAACGAGCAGTACTTC.

This chain uses TRBV7-8 with TRBJ2-5; 11 bases map to TRBD2. V lost 0 bases to trimming and J lost 6 bases; unmatched junction nucleotides: 9. The germline V gene encodes CDR1 SGHVS and CDR2 FQNEAQ. CDR3 length equals 17 residues. The CDR3 nucleotides read TGTGCCAGCAGCTTAGCGGCTAGCGGGAGGATTCGTCAGACCCAGTACTTC. It specifies CASSLAASGRIRQTQYF.

The chain combines TRBV30 with TRBJ2-7; D gene ambiguous. This CDR3 comprises 14 residues. V dropped 3 bases and J dropped 3 bases, with 15 bases sitting between them. Germline CDR1 is GTSNPN and CDR2 is SVGIG (reference sequence). The CDR3 region has the DNA TGTGCCTGGAGCCCCCCCCTCACAAACTACGAGCAGTACTTC. Translated: CAWSPPLTNYEQYF.

This clonotype was detected a few times. This clone may be a read error of a much larger clone one base away. It is likely a read error, because the conserved phenylalanine at the end of the CDR3 is missing. The V gene is TRBV29-1, the J gene TRBJ2-7; D uncertain. V was cut by 4 bases and J by 0 bases, with 16 bases left in between. This CDR3 region has 15 residues. The germline V gene encodes CDR1 SQVTM and CDR2 ANQGSEA. CDR3 loop: CSVVSLGRSSYEQYL. CDR3 coding DNA: TGCAGCGTTGTATCTTTGGGCCGGAGCTCCTACGAGCAGTACCTC.

This sequence joins TRBV5-1 and TRBJ2-3, with 12 positions matching TRBD2. CDR1 and CDR2 from the germline V gene are SGHRS and YFSETQ. Trimming cost V 0 bases and J 3 bases; bases outside gene matches: 11. This CDR3 comprises 19 residues. CDR3 coding DNA: TGCGCCAGCAGCTTGGCCCTAGCGGGAGGGCCCTCAGTTACAGATACGCAGTATTTT. Its protein is CASSLALAGGPSVTDTQYF.

V gene TRBV10-3 combines with J gene TRBJ1-1; a possible D gene is TRBD1 (5 bases). The CDR3 contains 17 residues. The V gene's germline CDR1 is ENHRY and CDR2 SYGVKD. Trimming stripped 10 bases from V and 4 bases from J, with 28 bases between. The DNA of the CDR3 is TGTGCCACCTCACGGGGCTCACCCGGGGGGGTTGGCACTGAAGCTTTCTTT. Translating gives CATSRGSPGGVGTEAFF.

In this sample, this clonotype turned up a few times. V usage is TRBV11-3 and J usage is TRBJ2-3; 8 positions match TRBD1. Germline CDR1 is SGHNT and CDR2 is YENEEA. The CDR3 consists of 21 residues. The trim removed 4 bases at V and 4 bases at J, leaving 25 bases unmatched. Here the CDR3 reads CASSSIKPGQANQAGSDTQYF. CDR3 nucleotides: TGTGCCAGCAGCTCAATCAAACCGGGACAGGCTAATCAGGCGGGGTCAGATACGCAGTATTTT.

At least ten counts were recorded for this clonotype. This chain links TRBV7-3 with TRBJ2-1; D tentatively fits TRBD1 or TRBD2 (5 bases each). The CDR3 is 15 amino acids. Germline V gene data show CDR1 as SGHTA and CDR2 as FQGTGA. The germline V and J ends were trimmed by 2 bases and 6 bases, with 14 bases remaining between them. The CDR3 coding sequence is TGTGCCAGCAGCTTAGATGGGGGATTGGGCAATGAGCAGTTCTTC. Its protein is CASSLDGGLGNEQFF.

V gene TRBV20-1 combines with J gene TRBJ2-1; tentatively, D is TRBD1 or TRBD2 (5 bases each). The germline V gene encodes CDR1 DFQATT and CDR2 SNEGSKA (reference sequence). The CDR3 extends over 14 amino acids. The ends were cut back, 6 bases at V and 8 bases at J, with 20 bases in the middle. CDR3 DNA sequence: TGCAGTGCCCCCCCAGTGGGGCTAGCTGATGAGCAGTTCTTC. Translating it yields CSAPPVGLADEQFF.